Listed below are T cell receptor beta chains from one sample, sequenced in a study of T-cell memory formation after mild COVID-19. MiXCR, run by TCRdb on the 5' RACE reads, gives a single entry per CDR3 protein. The table shows fewer than 350,000 distinct CDR3 sequences, with about 13% occurring only once. Sequencing used PBMCs or a T cell subset sorted from them (not recorded which). The receptors originated from a man aged 18 to 29 who had mild COVID-19 (a few samples of this study predate the infection). Cell type and time point are not known. The CDR3 runs from the conserved cysteine through the conserved F or W. A D gene is named only where the DNA matches it firmly. The size entry is marked missing in some rows and otherwise reads once, few, many or a size class.

CDR3aa: CASSFGQGGGYTF; CDR3nt: TGCGCCAGCAGCTTCGGCCAGGGCGGCGGCTACACCTTC; abundance: many; v_gene: TRBV5-1; j_gene: TRBJ1-2; d_gene: NA
CDR3aa: CASSSLAGPPNEQFF; CDR3nt: TGCGCCAGCAGCTCACTAGCGGGGCCCCCCAATGAGCAGTTCTTC; abundance: many; v_gene: TRBV5-1; j_gene: TRBJ2-1; d_gene: TRBD2
CDR3aa: CASSYSGGSTEAFF; CDR3nt: TGTGCCAGCAGTTACTCGGGAGGCTCCACTGAAGCTTTCTTT; abundance: NA; v_gene: TRBV6-5; j_gene: TRBJ1-1; d_gene: NA
CDR3aa: CASSLGQGGYGYTF; CDR3nt: TGTGCCAGCAGCCTGGGACAGGGCGGATATGGCTACACCTTC; abundance: many; v_gene: TRBV12-3/TRBV12-4; j_gene: TRBJ1-2; d_gene: TRBD1
CDR3aa: CASSPLTGNLYEQYF; CDR3nt: TGCGCCAGCAGCCCCCTGACAGGGAATCTCTACGAGCAGTACTTC; abundance: many; v_gene: TRBV5-1; j_gene: TRBJ2-7; d_gene: TRBD1
CDR3aa: CASSLTGGDASGANVLTF; CDR3nt: TGTGCCAGCAGTTTGACAGGGGGCGATGCCTCTGGGGCCAACGTCCTGACTTTC; abundance: NA; v_gene: TRBV12-3/TRBV12-4; j_gene: TRBJ2-6; d_gene: TRBD1
CDR3aa: CSAGQSYGYTF; CDR3nt: TGCAGCGCGGGACAGTCGTATGGCTACACCTTC; abundance: few; v_gene: TRBV29-1; j_gene: TRBJ1-2; d_gene: TRBD1
CDR3aa: CASSVRLEETQYF; CDR3nt: TGTGCCAGCAGTGTCCGGTTGGAAGAGACCCAGTACTTC; abundance: NA; v_gene: TRBV12-3/TRBV12-4; j_gene: TRBJ2-5; d_gene: NA
CDR3aa: CASSQAGTPTGELFF; CDR3nt: TGTGCCAGCAGCCAAGCCGGGACCCCGACCGGGGAGCTGTTTTTT; abundance: once; v_gene: TRBV5-5; j_gene: TRBJ2-2; d_gene: NA
CDR3aa: CASSPAGTPMQYF; CDR3nt: TGTGCCAGCTCACCAGCCGGGACCCCGATGCAGTATTTT; abundance: few; v_gene: TRBV18; j_gene: TRBJ2-3; d_gene: NA
CDR3aa: CSASIQTDTQYF; CDR3nt: TGCAGTGCTAGTATACAGACAGATACGCAGTATTTT; abundance: many; v_gene: TRBV20-1; j_gene: TRBJ2-3; d_gene: NA
CDR3aa: CASSPRDYVKETQYF; CDR3nt: TGTGCCAGCAGTCCCCGGGACTACGTCAAAGAGACCCAGTACTTC; abundance: NA; v_gene: TRBV12-3/TRBV12-4; j_gene: TRBJ2-5; d_gene: TRBD2
CDR3aa: CAISEKQYQETQYF; CDR3nt: TGTGCCATCAGTGAGAAACAGTACCAAGAGACCCAGTACTTC; abundance: few; v_gene: TRBV10-3; j_gene: TRBJ2-5; d_gene: NA
CDR3aa: CASSPHPGNQPQHF; CDR3nt: TGTGCCAGCAGCCCTCACCCGGGGAATCAGCCCCAGCATTTT; abundance: NA; v_gene: TRBV9; j_gene: TRBJ1-5; d_gene: NA
CDR3aa: CASRETGTVDIQYF; CDR3nt: TGCGCCAGCAGAGAGACAGGGACCGTAGACATTCAGTACTTC; abundance: many; v_gene: TRBV5-1; j_gene: TRBJ2-4; d_gene: TRBD1
CDR3aa: CASSKWTYNEQFF; CDR3nt: TGTGCCAGCAGCAAATGGACTTACAATGAGCAGTTCTTC; abundance: few; v_gene: TRBV7-2; j_gene: TRBJ2-1; d_gene: NA
CDR3aa: CASSRGGGQPQHF; CDR3nt: TGTGCCAGCAGCAGAGGTGGGGGCCAGCCCCAGCATTTT; abundance: few; v_gene: TRBV7-9; j_gene: TRBJ1-5; d_gene: NA
CDR3aa: CASSLKPGFGRESTEAFF; CDR3nt: TGTGCCAGCAGCTTAAAGCCAGGCTTCGGCAGGGAATCGACTGAAGCTTTCTTT; abundance: NA; v_gene: TRBV7-3; j_gene: TRBJ1-1; d_gene: NA
CDR3aa: CASSRQGTNTGELFF; CDR3nt: TGTGCCAGCAGCCGACAAGGGACTAACACCGGGGAGCTGTTTTTT; abundance: NA; v_gene: TRBV7-2; j_gene: TRBJ2-2; d_gene: NA
CDR3aa: CASSSLQGTIIWTQYF; CDR3nt: TGTGCCAGCAGTTCGCTGCAGGGTACAATAATATGGACCCAGTACTTC; abundance: NA; v_gene: TRBV6-5; j_gene: TRBJ2-5; d_gene: NA